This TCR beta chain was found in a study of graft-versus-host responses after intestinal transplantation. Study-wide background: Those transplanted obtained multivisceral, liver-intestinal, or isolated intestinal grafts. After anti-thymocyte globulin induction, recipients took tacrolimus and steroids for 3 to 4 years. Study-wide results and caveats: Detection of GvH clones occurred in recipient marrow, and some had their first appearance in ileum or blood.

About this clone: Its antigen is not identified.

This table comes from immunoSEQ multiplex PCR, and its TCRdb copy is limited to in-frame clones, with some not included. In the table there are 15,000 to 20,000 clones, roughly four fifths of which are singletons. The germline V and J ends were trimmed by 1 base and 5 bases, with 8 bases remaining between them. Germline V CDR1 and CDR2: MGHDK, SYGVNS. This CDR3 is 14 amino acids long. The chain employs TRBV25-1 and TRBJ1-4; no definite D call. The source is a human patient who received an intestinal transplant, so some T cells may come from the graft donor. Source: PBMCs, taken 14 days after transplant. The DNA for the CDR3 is TGTGCCAGCAGTGAATTCGGGTCCAATGAAAAACTGTTTTTT. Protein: CASSEFGSNEKLFF.